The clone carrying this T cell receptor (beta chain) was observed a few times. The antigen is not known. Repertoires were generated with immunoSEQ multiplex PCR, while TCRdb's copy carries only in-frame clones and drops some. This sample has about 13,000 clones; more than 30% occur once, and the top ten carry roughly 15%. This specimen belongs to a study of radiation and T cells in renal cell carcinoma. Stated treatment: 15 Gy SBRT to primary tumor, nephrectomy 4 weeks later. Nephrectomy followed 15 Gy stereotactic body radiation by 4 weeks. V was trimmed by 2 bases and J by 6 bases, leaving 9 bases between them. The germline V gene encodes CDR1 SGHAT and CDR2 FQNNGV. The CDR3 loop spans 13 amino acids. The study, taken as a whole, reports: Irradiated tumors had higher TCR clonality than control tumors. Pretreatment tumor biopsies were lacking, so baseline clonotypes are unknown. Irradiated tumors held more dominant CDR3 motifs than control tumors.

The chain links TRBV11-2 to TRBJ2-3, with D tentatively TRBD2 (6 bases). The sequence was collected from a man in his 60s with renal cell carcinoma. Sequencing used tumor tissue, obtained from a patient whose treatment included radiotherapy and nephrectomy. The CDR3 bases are TGTGCCAGCAGCTTAAGGAGCGGGGATACGCAGTATTTT. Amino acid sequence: CASSLRSGDTQYF.